This T cell receptor (beta chain) was recorded in a study of cytomegalovirus exposure and HLA in healthy donors. Profiling relied on immunoSEQ multiplex PCR, and the TCRdb table lists in-frame clones only, not all of them. The table shows 160,000 or so clones, with 70% to 90% occurring only once. This CDR3 region has 13 residues. Trimming cost V 6 bases and J 6 bases, with 11 bases left between them. Germline assignment: CDR1 MNHEY and CDR2 SVGAGI. The donors were in the roughly 130-subject validation cohort, distinct from the approximately 670-subject first cohort. Sample: PBMCs. This TCR was recovered from a man aged 25 to 45 in good health and CMV-seropositive. The chain carries TRBV6-5 and TRBJ2-2, with D unresolved. The CDR3 sequence: CASSPSVAGELFF. The DNA for the CDR3 is TGTGCCAGCAGCCCCTCGGTCGCCGGGGAGCTGTTTTTT.